The entry below gives a single T cell receptor beta chain sequence along with its context. The antigen is not known. This table comes from immunoSEQ multiplex PCR, and its TCRdb copy is limited to in-frame clones, with some not included. The data show roughly 460,000 clones, with 89% seen just once and 1.7% held by the top ten. V was cut by 6 bases and J by 0 bases, with 20 bases left in between. Germline V gene sequence: CDR1 KGHSH, CDR2 LQKENI. This CDR3 has 18 residues. Indicated treatment: around 19 received Ad26.COV2.S at low or high dose, single or two shots; 5 received placebo; per-sample allocation not given. Sample collection was performed on day 63 after the first vaccine or placebo injection. The data are from a study of Ad26.COV2.S vaccination and SARS-CoV-2 variants. Study results and caveats: For non-spike TCRs, breadth in vaccine recipients resembled that in placebo recipients. Analyses of TCR breadth and depth may have underestimated total T cell responses.

This chain uses TRBV18 with TRBJ1-4; tentatively, D is TRBD1 (5 bases). Material: peripheral blood, obtained in a trial of Ad26.COV2.S vaccine versus placebo. The clonotype was recovered from a person aged 18 to 65 who received the Ad26.COV2.S COVID-19 vaccine or a placebo. CDR3 DNA: TGTGCCAGCTCCCTCGATCGTGTTCGGGGGACAACTAATGAAAAACTGTTTTTT. As protein: CASSLDRVRGTTNEKLFF.